This note documents a single T cell receptor (beta chain) sequence. Its specificity is unknown. Donors were Caucasian adults residing in Nashville, Tennessee, USA. This specimen comes from a study of shared clonotypes between healthy human individuals. Findings and caveats of the study: Collection of samples was limited to blood; tissue repertoires likely differ. Naive subsets usually exceeded memory subsets in estimated richness.

Germline V CDR1 and CDR2: SGHNT, YYREEE (reference sequence). The V end was cut by 2 bases, the J end by 5 bases, with 21 bases between. There are 17 residues in the CDR3. Deep-level running was used for the assay. Clones were sequenced by immunoSEQ multiplex PCR, and TCRdb holds only the in-frame ones, with some missing. The data show around 2.1 million clones, 90% to 96% seen once. The sequencing sample was made of naive CD4+ T cells sorted from blood. Subset meaning: CD45RA+ positively selected. The genes are TRBV5-4 and TRBJ2-3, with D perhaps TRBD1 (5 bases). The origin of this receptor is a man between 18 and 35 years old in good health. CDR3 coding DNA: TGTGCCAGCAGCTTTGGTGTGAAGTCTAGTCAGGGAGATACGCAGTATTTT. Encoded protein: CASSFGVKSSQGDTQYF.